This T cell receptor beta chain was obtained from a study of PD-1 blockade in classical Hodgkin lymphoma. Study-wide context: Intravenous delivery of nivolumab at 3 mg/kg to patients occurred every 2 weeks. Study-wide results and caveats: Repertoire differences lack defined causes, possibly disease activity or prior therapy. Patients with a complete response exhibited baseline diversity comparable to newly diagnosed patients.

Between the trimmed V and J ends, which lost 5 bases and 10 bases, there was a span of 20 bases. Germline V lookup: CDR1 MNHEY, CDR2 SMNVEV (reference sequence). This CDR3 contains 14 residues. Relapse after autologous stem cell transplantation occurred in every patient, and brentuximab vedotin exposure varied. For this clone: Its antigen remains unknown.

The assay was immunoSEQ multiplex PCR, and TCRdb's table has in-frame clones only and misses some. Of more than 85,000 clones in the sample, nearly 95% are singletons; the top ten hold under 3%. V is TRBV27 and J is TRBJ1-2; D is possibly TRBD1 (5 bases). The source is a human donor with classical Hodgkin lymphoma. Sequencing used peripheral blood mononuclear cells (PBMCs), obtained before the second cycle of nivolumab. CDR3: CASSPSRDRSVYTF. CDR3 DNA: TGTGCCAGCAGTCCCTCCCGGGACCGTTCGGTCTACACCTTC.